These 20 T cell receptor beta chains originate from one sample sequenced in a study of a mutant IDH1 vaccine in newly diagnosed glioma. The method was immunoSEQ multiplex PCR; TCRdb's version includes in-frame clones alone and lacks a portion of them. The sample holds tens of thousands of clones; more than 70% are singletons and the top ten take about 2.2%. The antigens of these receptors remain unknown. Time point: week 47, end of study. The vaccine gave 300 ug of a 20-mer mutant IDH1 peptide subcutaneously per dose. The sequencing here drew on PBMCs, taken from a glioma patient whose treatment included an IDH1 peptide vaccine. The origin of the receptors is a man aged 35-49 years with glioma.

The chain combines TRBV6-5 with TRBJ2-3; 8 bases line up with TRBD2. The CDR3 covers 14 residues. V was clipped by 7 bases and J by 2 bases; unmatched bases: 5. Germline CDR1 and CDR2: MNHEY and SVGAGI. CDR3 protein: CASTTGGYTDTQYF. The CDR3 bases are TGTGCCAGCACCACGGGGGGGTACACAGATACGCAGTATTTT.

This clone was observed a few times. The chain has TRBV28 and TRBJ2-3; TRBD2 matches 7 bases. The CDR3 spans 16 residues. With 3 bases clipped from V and 6 bases from J, the junction kept 12 bases outside the gene matches. CDR1 and CDR2 (germline): MDHEN, SYDVKM. The CDR3 DNA reads as TGTGCCAGCAGTTTCTCCGCGGGAGCCGGCGGGGATACGCAGTATTTT. Translating gives CASSFSAGAGGDTQYF.

The J gene is TRBJ2-3, the V gene TRBV20-1; 9 positions match TRBD1. The CDR3 sequence is 11 residues long. Germline values: CDR1 DFQATT, CDR2 SNEGSKA (reference sequence). The CDR3 loop reads CSGTGTDTQYF. Written as DNA, the CDR3 is TGCAGCGGGACAGGGACCGATACGCAGTATTTT.

The chain employs TRBV6-1 and TRBJ2-7; tentative D call: TRBD2 (5 bases). With 5 bases removed from V and 2 bases from J, the gap between germline ends came to 10 bases. In germline, CDR1 is MNHNS, CDR2 SASEGT. This CDR3 spans 13 amino acids. The CDR3 DNA reads as TGTGCCAGCAGTAGAGCGGATACCTACGAGCAGTACTTC. Residues: CASSRADTYEQYF.

The chain uses TRBV6-5 and TRBJ2-7, with a possible D match to TRBD1 (6 bases). Germline CDR1 and CDR2: MNHEY and SVGAGI. The V end lost 6 bases, the J end lost 2 bases, and 17 bases lay between the germline ends. This CDR3 is 15 amino acids long. The CDR3 DNA follows: TGTGCCAGCAGCCGCAAAGGACAGCCGACCTACGAGCAGTACGTC. Translated: CASSRKGQPTYEQYV.

The chain employs TRBV7-3 and TRBJ2-1, with 7 bases that match TRBD2. This CDR3 has 14 amino acids. CDR1 SGHTA and CDR2 FQGTGA come from the germline V gene. The junction had 3 bases not matched to a gene; V was cut back by 2 bases and J by 5 bases. The CDR3 protein is CASSLAGADNEQFF. CDR3 nucleotides: TGTGCCAGCAGCTTAGCGGGAGCCGACAATGAGCAGTTCTTC.

The rearrangement joins TRBV2 to TRBJ1-4; D remains unclear. CDR1 is SNHLY, CDR2 FYNNEI, per germline. The V end lost 7 bases, the J end lost 2 bases, and 17 bases lay between the germline ends. This CDR3 contains 16 residues. CDR3 protein: CASNSDGRGTNEKLFF. In DNA form, the CDR3 reads TGTGCCAGCAATAGCGACGGGCGCGGTACTAATGAAAAACTGTTTTTT.

This chain uses TRBV10-1 with TRBJ1-4; 10 bases match TRBD1. The length of the CDR3 is 15 residues. The junction had 6 bases not matched to a gene; V was cut back by 0 bases and J by 11 bases. Per the germline V gene, CDR1 is WNHNN and CDR2 is SYGVQD (reference sequence). The CDR3 sequence is CASSESTGGLEKLFF. The CDR3 nucleotides are TGCGCCAGCAGTGAGTCGACAGGGGGCTTGGAGAAACTGTTTTTT.

This rearrangement joins TRBV27 to TRBJ1-5; perhaps TRBD1 as D (5 bases). Germline CDR1 is MNHEY and CDR2 is SMNVEV (reference sequence). V was trimmed by 5 bases and J by 1 base, leaving 15 bases between them. The CDR3 has 16 amino acids. Here the CDR3 reads CASSPTRGGSNQPQHF. The CDR3 region has the DNA TGTGCCAGCAGTCCGACCCGCGGGGGAAGCAATCAGCCCCAGCATTTT.

The chain combines TRBV27 with TRBJ2-7; the D is unclear. The CDR3 is made up of 15 amino acids. Germline loops: CDR1 MNHEY, CDR2 SMNVEV (reference sequence). Trimming removed 4 bases at V and 9 bases at J, with 22 bases between. This CDR3 is CASSYRPTMFPVQYF. The CDR3 nucleotides read TGTGCCAGCAGTTACCGGCCTACGATGTTCCCGGTGCAGTACTTC.

CDR3 coding DNA: TGTGCCAGCATGACAGAGAGTCAGCCCCAGCATTTT. Protein product: CASMTESQPQHF. The rearrangement links TRBV2 to TRBJ1-5; tentatively, D is TRBD1 (5 bases). V dropped 7 bases and J dropped 6 bases, with 10 bases sitting between them. Germline CDR1 SNHLY, CDR2 FYNNEI. CDR3 size: 12 residues. The full variable domain, its missing parts supplied by reference TRBV2 and TRBJ1-5, is EPEVTQTPSHQVTQMGQEVILRCVPISNHLYFYWYRQILGQKVEFLVSFYNNEISEKSEIFDDQFSVERPDGSNFTLKIRSTKLEDSAMYFCASMTESQPQHFGDGTRLSIL.

The rearrangement links TRBV19 to TRBJ1-5, with D possibly being TRBD1 (6 bases). Germline CDR1 is LNHDA and CDR2 is SQIVND (reference sequence). Trimming stripped 0 bases from V and 0 bases from J, with 12 bases between. The CDR3 contains 17 residues. CDR3 loop: CASSIDKTGYSNQPQHF. The CDR3 DNA sequence: TGTGCCAGTAGTATAGATAAGACAGGATATAGCAATCAGCCCCAGCATTTT.

CDR3 nucleotide sequence: TGTGCCAGCAGCGTAGAAAGGGGAGGGAACACTGAAGCTTTCTTT. Translated, it gives CASSVERGGNTEAFF. The rearrangement links TRBV9 to TRBJ1-1; TRBD1 is a possible D gene (5 bases). The CDR3 is 15 residues long. Trimming stripped 0 bases from V and 1 base from J, with 10 bases between. Looked up from germline, CDR1 is SGDLS and CDR2 is YYNGEE.

The J gene is TRBJ2-3, the V gene TRBV27, with 8 positions matching TRBD2. This CDR3 is built from 15 residues. The V and J ends lost 2 bases and 3 bases, in that order; junction bases with no gene match: 4. The germline V gene has CDR1 MNHEY and CDR2 SMNVEV (reference sequence). Here the CDR3 DNA reads TGTGCCAGCAGTTTACGGGGGGGCGGTACAGATACGCAGTATTTT. The encoded protein is CASSLRGGGTDTQYF.

This sequence joins TRBV7-9 and TRBJ1-2, with a weak D call TRBD1 (6 bases). The CDR3 is made up of 15 amino acids. Germline V gene sequence: CDR1 SEHNR, CDR2 FQNEAQ (reference sequence). V was cut by 2 bases and J by 4 bases, with 14 bases left in between. CDR3 sequence (DNA): TGTGCCAGCAGCTTACGCGGTACAGGGAGCTATGGCTACACCTTC. This sequence encodes CASSLRGTGSYGYTF.

The chain is built from TRBV18 and TRBJ1-5; D remains ambiguous. This CDR3 is 14 amino acids long. The germline V and J ends were trimmed by 2 bases and 8 bases, with 13 bases remaining between them. CDR1 is KGHSH and CDR2 is LQKENI in the germline V gene. CDR3 residues: CASSPTGPLEPQHF. The CDR3 DNA reads as TGTGCCAGCTCACCAACTGGGCCGCTGGAGCCCCAGCATTTT.

The V call is TRBV10-3, the J call TRBJ1-1, with D perhaps TRBD1 (6 bases). CDR1 is ENHRY and CDR2 is SYGVKD in the germline V gene. V was clipped by 7 bases and J by 1 base, with 13 bases between them. This CDR3 is 14 amino acids long. CDR3 in DNA: TGTGCCATCACCGTTACAGGGAGGAACACTGAAGCTTTCTTT. Its translation: CAITVTGRNTEAFF.

The chain's CDR3 is CASSSRVVRNEQYV. CDR3 coding DNA: TGTGCCAGCAGTTCCAGGGTTGTAAGAAACGAGCAGTACGTC. The rearrangement joins TRBV6-5 to TRBJ2-7; weak D call: TRBD1 (5 bases). This CDR3 is built from 14 residues. The germline V gene has CDR1 MNHEY and CDR2 SVGAGI. The ends were cut back, 4 bases at V and 5 bases at J, with 15 bases in the middle.

The V gene is TRBV5-4, the J gene TRBJ2-1, with 11 nucleotides matching TRBD2. CDR1 and CDR2 (germline): SGHNT, YYREEE (reference sequence). CDR3 length: 14 amino acids. V trimming: 1 base; J trimming: 10 bases; junction bases outside the gene matches: 4. This CDR3 is CASSLTSGRDEQFF. In DNA form, the CDR3 reads TGTGCCAGCAGCTTGACTAGCGGGAGAGACGAGCAGTTCTTC.

The chain combines TRBV4-3 with TRBJ2-7, with D maybe TRBD2 (7 bases). V lost 0 bases, J lost 7 bases, and 16 bases lay in between. CDR1 LGHNA and CDR2 YSLEER come from the germline V gene. The CDR3 extends over 15 amino acids. CDR3 DNA sequence: TGCGCCAGCAGCCAAGAAGCCCAGGGAGGGGGAGAGCAGTACTTC. Protein product: CASSQEAQGGGEQYF.